The source of this T cell receptor (beta chain) is a study of T-cell memory formation after mild COVID-19. This clonotype showed up many times. TCRdb recomputed calls from the 5' RACE reads with MiXCR, one row per CDR3 protein. The table includes more than 300,000 distinct CDR3 sequences, roughly an eighth detected once. The germline CDR1 and CDR2 sequences are MNHNS and SASEGT. There are 14 residues in the CDR3. The V and J ends lost 1 base and 1 base respectively, with 7 bases between them. The specimen was PBMCs or a T cell subset sorted from them (not recorded which). V gene TRBV6-1 combines with J gene TRBJ2-5, with D unresolved. The source of this sequence is a young man who had mild COVID-19 (a few samples of this study predate the infection). Cell type and time point are not known. The CDR3 loop reads CASSEVDTQETQYF. The CDR3 nucleotides are TGTGCCAGCAGTGAAGTTGACACCCAAGAGACCCAGTACTTC.